These 4 T cell receptor beta chains came from one sample sequenced in a study of shared clonotypes between healthy human individuals. TCRdb's copy holds only in-frame clones and misses some; the assay was immunoSEQ multiplex PCR. The table includes about 2.4 million clones, around nine tenths detected once. Sequenced: naive CD4+ T cells sorted from blood. Subset of the sample: CD45RA+ positively selected. Source of these receptors: a man in his late teens or twenties in good health.

The rearrangement links TRBV7-2 to TRBJ2-7, with 8 bases lining up with TRBD1. The CDR3 contains 15 residues. Germline V lookup: CDR1 SGHTA, CDR2 FQGNSA. V was clipped by 2 bases and J by 2 bases; unmatched bases: 5. DNA for the CDR3: TGTGCCAGCAGCTTATACGGACAGGGCCCCTACGAGCAGTACTTC. Translation: CASSLYGQGPYEQYF.

The table lists this clone with a few counts. The V gene is TRBV19, the J gene TRBJ1-4; D is unclear. The CDR3 runs 11 residues. CDR1 and CDR2 from the germline V gene are LNHDA and SQIVND (reference sequence). Trimming removed 4 bases from V and 13 bases from J, with 10 bases in between. This chain's CDR3 is CASSTLMGLFF. The CDR3, as DNA: TGTGCCAGTAGTACCCTAATGGGACTGTTTTTT.

CDR3 residues: CASKKGSSYNSPLHF. Written as DNA, the CDR3 is TGTGCCAGCAAAAAGGGGAGCTCCTATAATTCACCCCTCCACTTT. The chain recombines TRBV6-5 with TRBJ1-6; D may be TRBD1 (5 bases). This CDR3 region has 15 residues. The germline V and J ends were trimmed by 7 bases and 0 bases, with 10 bases remaining between them. The germline CDR1 and CDR2 sequences are MNHEY and SVGAGI.

The CDR3 loop reads CASSPSQAANTEAFF. CDR3 nucleotides: TGTGCCAGCTCACCAAGCCAGGCAGCCAACACTGAAGCTTTCTTT. V and J are TRBV18 and TRBJ1-1, with D unresolved. The V gene's germline CDR1 is KGHSH and CDR2 LQKENI. V shed 2 bases and J shed 2 bases, with 12 bases lying between them. CDR3 size: 15 residues.